This TCR beta chain came from a study of blood T cell repertoires in COVID-19. Study at large: Italy, Spain and the United States were the sources of the convalescent and acute COVID-19 samples. Nucleic acid was either cDNA or gDNA, and it came from T cells, B-cell-depleted T cells, or PBMCs.

In the authors' workflow: Reference gene primer amplification yielded estimated nucleated cell counts. Clones were read by immunoSEQ multiplex PCR, and TCRdb kept only the in-frame ones, dropping some. V and J calls and clone size are as listed in that table; D and trimming were resolved from the DNA. The data contain over 250,000 clones, more than 70% of them singletons. Germline CDR1 and CDR2: SGHTA and FQGNSA. V dropped 0 bases and J dropped 4 bases, with 25 bases sitting between them. The CDR3 spans 21 residues. Specimen: peripheral blood. J is TRBJ1-6 and V is TRBV7-2, with unresolved D. The clonotype was recovered from a woman aged 40 to 49 who had recovered from COVID-19. The CDR3 sequence is CASSLASPGVSSGRYNSPLHF. The DNA for the CDR3 is TGTGCCAGCAGCTTAGCCTCACCCGGGGTTTCGTCCGGGCGGTATAATTCACCCCTCCACTTT.